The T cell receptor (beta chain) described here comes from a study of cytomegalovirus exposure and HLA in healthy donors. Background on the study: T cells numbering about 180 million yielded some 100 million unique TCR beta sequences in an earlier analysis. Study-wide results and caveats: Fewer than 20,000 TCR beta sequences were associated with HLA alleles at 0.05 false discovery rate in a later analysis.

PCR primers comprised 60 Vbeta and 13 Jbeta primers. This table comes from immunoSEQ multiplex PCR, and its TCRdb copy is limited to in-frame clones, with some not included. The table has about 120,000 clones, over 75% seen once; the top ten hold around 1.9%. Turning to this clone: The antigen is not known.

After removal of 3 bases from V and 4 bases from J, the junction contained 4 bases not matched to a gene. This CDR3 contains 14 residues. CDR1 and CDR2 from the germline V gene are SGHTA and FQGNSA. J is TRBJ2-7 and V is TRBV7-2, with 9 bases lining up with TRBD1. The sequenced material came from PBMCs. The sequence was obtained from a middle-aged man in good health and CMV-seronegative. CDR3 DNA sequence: TGTGCCAGCAGCTTCCCGGACAGGGGATACGAGCAGTACTTC. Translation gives CASSFPDRGYEQYF.